The 18 T cell receptor beta chains reported below all come from one sample, sequenced in a study of blood T cell repertoires in COVID-19. Profiled with immunoSEQ multiplex PCR; TCRdb holds only in-frame clones, not every one. Of about 170,000 clones listed, about 87% are singletons. Sequencing was done on a sample of peripheral blood. The receptors here all came from a man aged 55 to 70 with acute or convalescent COVID-19.

The genes are TRBV13 and TRBJ1-3; the D gene is possibly TRBD1 (6 bases). Germline assignment: CDR1 PRHDT and CDR2 FYEKMQ (reference sequence). Trimming shortened V by 3 bases and J by 0 bases, and 9 bases separated the two germline ends. The CDR3 length is 15 residues. The CDR3 sequence: CASSLRQVSGNTIYF. The DNA for the CDR3 is TGTGCCAGCAGCTTGCGACAGGTCTCTGGAAACACCATATATTTT.

This rearrangement joins TRBV27 to TRBJ1-5; no clear D. Germline assignment: CDR1 MNHEY and CDR2 SMNVEV (reference sequence). The CDR3 is 15 amino acids. V lost 3 bases, J lost 0 bases, and 9 bases lay in between. The CDR3 coding sequence is TGTGCCAGCAGTTTTCGGGGTTTTAGCAATCAGCCCCAGCATTTT. Translation: CASSFRGFSNQPQHF.

This sequence joins TRBV4-1 and TRBJ1-1; D is possibly TRBD1 (5 bases). Germline CDR1 MGHRA, CDR2 YSYEKL. This CDR3 is 15 amino acids long. The V and J ends lost 3 bases and 5 bases respectively, with 16 bases between them. The CDR3 bases are TGCGCCAGCAGCCACCACGACCTAGGGGTGACTGAAGCTTTCTTT. Translating gives CASSHHDLGVTEAFF.

V is TRBV30 and J is TRBJ1-1; the D is unclear. Looked up from germline, CDR1 is GTSNPN and CDR2 is SVGIG (reference sequence). V lost 0 bases, J lost 0 bases, and 14 bases lay in between. The CDR3 totals 16 residues. The CDR3 DNA reads as TGTGCCTGGAGTGTGGGCCCACCCCTTATGAACACTGAAGCTTTCTTT. As protein: CAWSVGPPLMNTEAFF.

CDR3 loop: CASSLGGQGTGELFF. For the CDR3, the DNA is TGTGCCAGCAGCTTGGGGGGCCAGGGGACCGGGGAGCTGTTTTTT. The gene calls are TRBV5-4 and TRBJ2-2; D possibly corresponds to TRBD1 (6 bases). CDR3 length equals 15 residues. Germline CDR1 is SGHNT and CDR2 is YYREEE (reference sequence). The germline V and J ends were trimmed by 0 bases and 5 bases, with 11 bases remaining between them.

The rearrangement links TRBV19 to TRBJ2-3; 12 bases agree with TRBD2. Trimming took 1 base from V and 7 from J; bases not matched to a gene: 6. The germline V gene encodes CDR1 LNHDA and CDR2 SQIVND (reference sequence). CDR3 length: 16 residues. CDR3 DNA: TGTGCCAGTAGTATAGGACTAGCGGGGGCCGGGTATACGCAGTATTTT. Amino acids: CASSIGLAGAGYTQYF.

The CDR3 here is CASSLQGDSYEQYF. The CDR3 DNA is TGCGCCAGCAGCTTACAAGGGGACTCCTACGAGCAGTACTTC. V usage is TRBV5-1 and J usage is TRBJ2-7; the D gene is possibly TRBD1 (5 bases). The CDR3 runs 14 residues. V lost 2 bases and J lost 0, with 9 bases in between. The germline V gene encodes CDR1 SGHRS and CDR2 YFSETQ.

The V call is TRBV6-5, the J call TRBJ1-2; D perhaps matches TRBD1 (6 bases). The V and J ends lost 5 bases and 2 bases respectively, with 9 bases between them. The germline gives CDR1 MNHEY, CDR2 SVGAGI. CDR3 length equals 13 residues. CDR3 coding DNA: TGTGCCAGCAGTCCCGACAGGAACTATGGCTACACCTTC. Amino acid sequence: CASSPDRNYGYTF.

The chain employs TRBV12-3 or TRBV12-4 and TRBJ1-2, with 8 bases lining up with TRBD1. The CDR3 extends over 13 amino acids. V dropped 7 bases and J dropped 6; count of bases not matched to a gene: 7. The CDR3 region has the DNA TGTGCCAGCACCCGGACAGGGTTTAATGGCTACACCTTC. This translates into CASTRTGFNGYTF.

This clone appeared a single time. The chain combines TRBV4-1 with TRBJ1-2, with unresolved D. The CDR3 contains 15 residues. Germline CDR1 reads MGHRA; CDR2 reads YSYEKL. Trimming left V 0 bases short and J 2 bases short, with 10 bases between. The chain's CDR3 is CASSQESTTNYGYTF. As DNA, the CDR3 is TGCGCCAGCAGCCAAGAATCGACAACGAACTATGGCTACACCTTC.

The chain is built from TRBV19 and TRBJ1-1, with 9 bases identical to TRBD1. Germline lookup yields CDR1 LNHDA and CDR2 SQIVND (reference sequence). Trimming cost V 3 bases and J 6 bases; bases outside gene matches: 2. CDR3 length equals 13 residues. DNA for the CDR3: TGTGCCAGTAGTATTTGGGACAGGGCTGAAGCTTTCTTT. Translating gives CASSIWDRAEAFF. Based on the CDR3 plus reference TRBV19 and TRBJ1-1, the full variable domain is DGGITQSPKYLFRKEGQNVTLSCEQNLNHDAMYWYRQDPGQGLRLIYYSQIVNDFQKGDIAEGYSVSREKKESFPLTVTSAQKNPTAFYLCASSIWDRAEAFFGQGTRLTVV.

The chain uses TRBV7-9 and TRBJ2-1; TRBD2 matches 8 bases. This CDR3 contains 16 residues. V gave up 1 base and J gave up 3 bases; unmatched junction bases: 5. Germline V gene sequence: CDR1 SEHNR, CDR2 FQNEAQ (reference sequence). CDR3 protein: CASSLVREAFYNEQFF. The CDR3 nucleotides read TGTGCCAGCAGCTTAGTGCGGGAGGCCTTCTACAATGAGCAGTTCTTC.

The genes are TRBV9 and TRBJ2-2; D remains ambiguous. This CDR3 region has 15 residues. The germline V gene has CDR1 SGDLS and CDR2 YYNGEE. V was pared by 3 bases and J by 4 bases, with 13 bases between. The CDR3 region is CASSESGFPTGELFF. The CDR3 region has the DNA TGTGCCAGCAGCGAATCCGGGTTTCCCACCGGGGAGCTGTTTTTT.

The rearrangement uses TRBV7-3 and TRBJ1-1; D unclear. Trimming took off 1 base at V and 4 bases at J, with 7 bases between the two ends. The CDR3 contains 13 residues. Germline V gives CDR1 SGHTA, CDR2 FQGTGA. The CDR3 nucleotides read TGTGCCAGCAGCTTAAAACCGGGCACTGAAGCTTTCTTT. It is translated as CASSLKPGTEAFF.

This clone came up a few times. The chain carries TRBV6-1 and TRBJ2-7, with 10 bases identical to TRBD1. Trimming took 0 bases from V and 2 from J; bases not matched to a gene: 1. The CDR3 runs 15 residues. Germline values: CDR1 MNHNS, CDR2 SASEGT. This CDR3 reads CASSEATGGPYEQYF. In DNA, the CDR3 is TGTGCCAGCAGTGAAGCGACAGGGGGCCCCTACGAGCAGTACTTC.

The rearrangement links TRBV6-5 to TRBJ1-1; 7 bases map to TRBD1. Trimming took 7 bases from V and 2 from J; bases not matched to a gene: 7. This CDR3 is 14 amino acids long. From germline, CDR1 is MNHEY and CDR2 SVGAGI. CDR3 sequence reads: CASTRRQGNTEAFF. CDR3 bases: TGTGCCAGCACCCGTCGACAGGGAAACACTGAAGCTTTCTTT.

J is TRBJ2-5 and V is TRBV29-1; 7 nucleotides align to TRBD1. V trimming: 3 bases; J trimming: 7 bases; junction bases outside the gene matches: 2. This CDR3 is 11 amino acids long. Germline lookup yields CDR1 SQVTM and CDR2 ANQGSEA. CDR3 sequence reads: CSVDTGATQYF. In nucleotides, the CDR3 is TGCAGCGTTGACACAGGGGCGACCCAGTACTTC.

The chain has TRBV30 and TRBJ2-3; no firm D call. CDR1 and CDR2 (germline): GTSNPN, SVGIG (reference sequence). The germline V and J ends were trimmed by 3 bases and 10 bases, with 14 bases remaining between them. This CDR3 has 12 amino acids. CDR3 amino acids: CAWRAQYGPQYF. DNA of the CDR3: TGTGCCTGGAGGGCTCAGTATGGGCCGCAGTATTTT.